One sample yielded the 17 T cell receptor beta chains listed below, sequenced in a study of control samples from healthy donors and cancer patients. Some clones are missing from TCRdb's copy, which holds only in-frame ones; the method was immunoSEQ multiplex PCR. The table lists approximately 89,000 clones, roughly 84% of them singletons, with around 2.1% in the top ten. The sequencing input was blood. The origin of the receptors is a woman aged 35 to 49 in good health.

The rearrangement links TRBV5-1 to TRBJ2-1; TRBD1 aligns across 7 bases. The CDR3 contains 16 residues. The germline CDR1 and CDR2 sequences are SGHRS and YFSETQ. V trimming: 4 bases; J trimming: 0 bases; junction bases outside the gene matches: 7. The CDR3 sequence: CASSKTGTASYNEQFF. As DNA, the CDR3 is TGCGCCAGCAGCAAAACCGGGACAGCCTCCTACAATGAGCAGTTCTTC.

This chain links TRBV27 with TRBJ2-1; 7 bases map to TRBD2. CDR1 and CDR2 (germline): MNHEY, SMNVEV (reference sequence). The J segment lost 0 bases and the V segment lost 5 bases, leaving 7 bases of the junction unmatched. The CDR3 extends over 16 amino acids. The CDR3 protein is CASSREVISSYNEQFF. The CDR3 DNA reads as TGTGCCAGCAGTCGGGAGGTGATCAGCTCCTACAATGAGCAGTTCTTC.

V usage is TRBV6-5 and J usage is TRBJ2-7; perhaps D is TRBD1 or TRBD2 (5 bases each). This CDR3 has 14 amino acids. The germline gives CDR1 MNHEY, CDR2 SVGAGI. The V end was cut by 6 bases, the J end by 4 bases, with 16 bases between. CDR3 sequence: CASRPRDRYYEQYF. As DNA, the CDR3 is TGTGCCAGCAGACCCCGGGACCGCTATTACGAGCAGTACTTC.

This clone has just a few counts. The J gene is TRBJ2-7, the V gene TRBV6-2 or TRBV6-3; perhaps TRBD1 as D (5 bases). V was cut by 8 bases and J by 2 bases, with 13 bases left in between. CDR3 length: 13 amino acids. Germline values: CDR1 MNHEY, CDR2 SVGEGT. The CDR3 spells CASGLSGTYEQYF. The CDR3 DNA reads as TGTGCCAGCGGCCTCTCAGGGACCTACGAGCAGTACTTC.

The chain couples TRBV3-1 (or the pseudogene TRBV3-2) to TRBJ2-1, with TRBD2 as a possible D gene (6 bases). Germline V lookup: CDR1 LGHDT, CDR2 YNNKEL (reference sequence). V lost 1 base, J lost 8 bases, and 12 bases lay in between. This CDR3 has 14 amino acids. The CDR3 DNA follows: TGTGCCAGCAGCCAAGTCCGGGGGACGGATGAGCAGTTCTTC. Protein product: CASSQVRGTDEQFF.

V is TRBV14 and J is TRBJ1-1, with D possibly matching TRBD1 (5 bases). The CDR3 has 14 residues. CDR1 SGHDN and CDR2 FVKESK come from the germline V gene. V was cut by 4 bases and J by 4 bases, with 13 bases left in between. The CDR3 coding sequence is TGTGCCAGCAGCCCCAGGGCGGGGTTCACTGAAGCTTTCTTT. Encoded protein: CASSPRAGFTEAFF.

The chain is built from TRBV2 and TRBJ2-1, with D perhaps matching TRBD2 (5 bases). This CDR3 region has 13 residues. Germline CDR1 reads SNHLY; CDR2 reads FYNNEI. V dropped 5 bases and J dropped 6 bases, with 11 bases sitting between them. The CDR3: CASSIDYFNEQFF. The CDR3 region has the DNA TGTGCCAGCAGTATCGACTATTTCAATGAGCAGTTCTTC.

This chain uses TRBV3-1 (or the pseudogene TRBV3-2) with TRBJ1-1; D remains unclear. Germline values: CDR1 LGHDT, CDR2 YNNKEL (reference sequence). V was trimmed by 3 bases and J by 6 bases, leaving 17 bases between them. The CDR3 is made up of 15 amino acids. CDR3 protein: CASSQLQEATAEAFF. The CDR3 DNA follows: TGTGCCAGCAGCCAGCTCCAGGAGGCGACCGCTGAAGCTTTCTTT.

In this sample, this clone is medium-sized. The gene calls are TRBV7-9 and TRBJ2-7, with TRBD1 identical over 12 bases. The CDR3 consists of 15 residues. Looked up from germline, CDR1 is SEHNR and CDR2 is FQNEAQ (reference sequence). V dropped 6 bases and J dropped 7; count of bases not matched to a gene: 10. This CDR3 is CASSGKGQGAGEQYF. CDR3 nucleotide sequence: TGTGCCAGCAGTGGTAAGGGACAGGGGGCGGGAGAGCAGTACTTC.

The table lists this clone with a few counts. The chain carries TRBV7-9 and TRBJ1-4; tentatively, D is TRBD1 (5 bases). Germline-derived CDR1 and CDR2 are SEHNR and FQNEAQ (reference sequence). Trimming stripped 7 bases from V and 6 bases from J, with 12 bases between. The CDR3 is made up of 13 amino acids. The CDR3 nucleotides read TGTGCCAGCACGCCAGGGTTGGATGAAAAACTGTTTTTT. Translation gives CASTPGLDEKLFF.

This rearrangement joins TRBV27 to TRBJ1-1, with D perhaps matching TRBD1 (5 bases). Trimming removed 0 bases at V and 3 bases at J, with 14 bases between. This CDR3 is built from 16 residues. The germline CDR1 and CDR2 sequences are MNHEY and SMNVEV (reference sequence). This CDR3 reads CASSLSSGLKYTEAFF. The CDR3 DNA reads TGTGCCAGCAGTTTATCTTCGGGGCTGAAGTACACTGAAGCTTTCTTT.

The J gene is TRBJ2-7, the V gene TRBV29-1; D might be TRBD1 or TRBD2, each matching 7 bases. This CDR3 contains 13 residues. Germline values: CDR1 SQVTM, CDR2 ANQGSEA. V was pared by 4 bases and J by 5 bases, with 15 bases between. In DNA, the CDR3 is TGCAGCGTTGCCAGGGGGGGTTCGGACGAGCAGTACTTC. It translates to CSVARGGSDEQYF.

The chain uses TRBV4-3 and TRBJ2-3; perhaps D is TRBD1 or TRBD2 (5 bases each). This CDR3 is 16 amino acids long. Trimming took off 3 bases at V and 0 bases at J, with 13 bases between the two ends. The germline gives CDR1 LGHNA, CDR2 YSLEER. CDR3: CASSHGWGTSTDTQYF. CDR3 DNA: TGCGCCAGCAGCCACGGTTGGGGGACGAGCACAGATACGCAGTATTTT.

On this clone itself: At the DNA level, this CDR3 is encoded by other sequences in the same sample as well. V and J are TRBV5-3 and TRBJ1-5; D unresolved. TRBV5-3 belongs to the ORF category, with a function that is uncertain. CDR3 size: 14 residues. V lost 0 bases, J lost 7 bases, and 11 bases lay in between. CDR3 coding DNA: TGTGCCAGAAGCTTGGGTCTCGACGGGCAGCCCCAGCATTTT. Protein sequence: CARSLGLDGQPQHF.

The chain employs TRBV6-5 and TRBJ1-6; 10 positions match TRBD1. The CDR3 is 13 residues long. After removal of 6 bases from V and 9 bases from J, the junction contained 2 bases not matched to a gene. The germline gives CDR1 MNHEY, CDR2 SVGAGI. The CDR3 region is CASSRQGASPLHF. CDR3 DNA: TGTGCCAGCAGCCGACAGGGGGCTTCACCCCTCCACTTT.

This rearrangement joins TRBV19 to TRBJ1-1; 7 nucleotides line up with TRBD1. After removal of 5 bases from V and 7 bases from J, the junction contained 25 bases not matched to a gene. The V gene's germline CDR1 is LNHDA and CDR2 SQIVND (reference sequence). This CDR3 has 19 residues. This CDR3 is CASSPGQWPRDLVLGEAFF. CDR3 coding DNA: TGTGCCAGTAGTCCGGGACAGTGGCCTCGAGACCTAGTTTTGGGTGAAGCTTTCTTT. The full variable domain, in which reference TRBV19 and TRBJ1-1 provide the parts outside the CDR3, is DGGITQSPKYLFRKEGQNVTLSCEQNLNHDAMYWYRQDPGQGLRLIYYSQIVNDFQKGDIAEGYSVSREKKESFPLTVTSAQKNPTAFYLCASSPGQWPRDLVLGEAFFGQGTRLTVV.

This clone is medium-sized by share. This chain uses TRBV12-3 or TRBV12-4 with TRBJ2-7; D gene ambiguous. The CDR3 is 12 amino acids. V was trimmed by 1 base and J by 6 bases, leaving 7 bases between them. This CDR3 reads CASSLGRGEQYF. The CDR3 DNA reads TGTGCCAGCAGTTTAGGTCGAGGCGAGCAGTACTTC.